The T cell receptor (beta chain) under discussion was sequenced for a study of blood T cell repertoires in COVID-19. Whole-study context: The samples span acute and convalescent COVID-19 from the United States, Italy and Spain. T cells, B-cell-depleted T cells, or PBMCs provided the cDNA or gDNA that served as material.

V lost 5 bases, J lost 9 bases, and 8 bases lay in between. Per germline, CDR1 SNHLY and CDR2 FYNNEI. The CDR3 consists of 12 residues. Per the study methods: It was from reference gene primer amplification that nucleated cell counts were estimated. Only in-frame clones appear in the TCRdb table, and some are missing; sequencing was by immunoSEQ multiplex PCR. D and trimming were read from the DNA, whereas the V and J calls and clone size are those reported in that table. Altogether around 160,000 clones are present, about 77% being singletons, with the ten largest covering approximately 13%. The sample comprised peripheral blood. The genes are TRBV2 and TRBJ1-6; D unresolved. The sequence was collected from an elderly woman with acute or convalescent COVID-19. The CDR3 loop is CASSPPGSPLHF. The CDR3 DNA sequence: TGTGCCAGCAGTCCCCCGGGTTCACCCCTCCACTTT.